This passage covers 21 T cell receptor beta chains from one sample sequenced in a study of T cells in Graves' hyperthyroidism and ophthalmopathy. From RNA transcripts, TCR beta CDR3 regions were amplified. The TCR CDR3 was amplified in a first-round RT-PCR using the HTBI primer set. TCRdb used MiXCR to reprocess the multiplex PCR reads, holding one entry per CDR3 protein. The profile covers about 130,000 distinct CDR3 sequences, with 22% appearing a single time and around 70% taken by the ten largest. Sequenced sample: blood. The receptor source for this set is a woman between 50 and 59 years old with Graves' hyperthyroidism that later progressed to Graves' ophthalmopathy.

This clonotype was counted at least ten times. The chain couples TRBV3-1 to TRBJ2-2, with no clear D. Germline lookup yields CDR1 LGHDT and CDR2 YNNKEL (reference sequence). The germline V and J ends were trimmed by 2 bases and 7 bases, with 11 bases remaining between them. The CDR3 is 14 amino acids. In DNA, the CDR3 is TGTGCCAGCAGCCAATCAGGTCGGCACGGGGAGCTGTTTTTT. Amino acid sequence: CASSQSGRHGELFF.

This clonotype has at least ten counts. The chain has TRBV20-1 and TRBJ2-1; TRBD2 matches at 14 bases. The CDR3 extends over 16 amino acids. The J segment lost 7 bases and the V segment lost 4 bases, leaving 9 bases of the junction unmatched. Germline CDR1 DFQATT, CDR2 SNEGSKA (reference sequence). Here the CDR3 reads CSAKGLAGVVANEQFF. The CDR3 DNA is TGCAGTGCTAAGGGACTAGCGGGAGTGGTAGCAAATGAGCAGTTCTTC.

This clonotype was found many times. The chain couples TRBV2 to TRBJ2-1; D unresolved. CDR1 and CDR2 (germline): SNHLY, FYNNEI. The CDR3 is 12 amino acids. The ends were cut back, 6 bases at V and 7 bases at J, with 10 bases in the middle. The CDR3 DNA follows: TGTGCCAGCAGCCAAAGGGTGAATGAGCAGTTCTTC. It translates to CASSQRVNEQFF.

Ten or more counts support this clonotype. This chain links TRBV7-2 with TRBJ2-7; tentatively, D is TRBD2 (5 bases). The CDR3 loop spans 12 amino acids. CDR1 and CDR2 (germline): SGHTA, FQGNSA. V lost 4 bases, J lost 5 bases, and 9 bases lay in between. In nucleotides, the CDR3 is TGTGCCAGCAGCTCCACTAGGCACGAGCAGTACTTC. This codes for CASSSTRHEQYF.

V and J are TRBV12-3 or TRBV12-4 and TRBJ2-1; D remains unclear. The CDR3 is 16 residues long. Trimming pared 3 bases from V and 0 bases from J, leaving 12 bases between. CDR3 protein: CASSFGAMSSYNEQFF. As DNA, the CDR3 is TGTGCCAGCAGTTTTGGTGCGATGAGCTCCTACAATGAGCAGTTCTTC.

Ten or more counts support this clonotype. This sequence joins TRBV28 and TRBJ1-5; no clear D gene. Germline V gene sequence: CDR1 MDHEN, CDR2 SYDVKM. The CDR3 consists of 12 residues. The V end was cut by 4 bases, the J end by 3 bases, with 4 bases between. CDR3 region: CASSWINQPQHF. In nucleotides, the CDR3 is TGTGCCAGCAGTTGGATCAATCAGCCCCAGCATTTT.

There are many counts of this clonotype. The CDR3 sequence is CASSVGGFTEAFF. The CDR3 DNA reads as TGTGCCAGCAGTGTAGGGGGGTTCACTGAAGCTTTCTTT. V is TRBV6-1 and J is TRBJ1-1, with a tentative D call TRBD1 (6 bases). The CDR3 has 13 amino acids. Looked up from germline, CDR1 is MNHNS and CDR2 is SASEGT. V was trimmed by 4 bases and J by 4 bases, leaving 10 bases between them.

The chain recombines TRBV6-5 with TRBJ2-1; 8 nucleotides agree with TRBD2. V lost 6 bases and J lost 0; bases outside the gene matches: 4. This CDR3 region has 15 residues. Germline V CDR1 and CDR2: MNHEY, SVGAGI. CDR3 nucleotide sequence: TGTGCCAGCAGGTTAGCGGGAAGCTCCTACAATGAGCAGTTCTTC. Translated: CASRLAGSSYNEQFF.

Only a few counts were recorded for this clonotype. The chain carries TRBV5-1 and TRBJ1-1; perhaps TRBD1 as D (5 bases). This CDR3 region has 15 residues. The germline V gene encodes CDR1 SGHRS and CDR2 YFSETQ. The germline V and J ends were trimmed by 0 bases and 4 bases, with 13 bases remaining between them. The CDR3 spells CASSLAAGRGTEAFF. CDR3 sequence (DNA): TGCGCCAGCAGCTTGGCCGCGGGTAGGGGCACTGAAGCTTTCTTT.

At least ten counts were recorded for this clonotype. This chain connects TRBV5-1 to TRBJ2-3, with TRBD1 matching 9 bases. J lost 5 bases, V lost 6 bases, and 16 bases had no gene match. This CDR3 is built from 17 residues. Germline CDR1 SGHRS, CDR2 YFSETQ. The CDR3 DNA sequence: TGCGCCAGCAAGCCCTTAACAGGGGGCCGTTCGGTAGATACGCAGTATTTT. Translated: CASKPLTGGRSVDTQYF.

This clonotype was detected many times. This rearrangement joins TRBV4-1 to TRBJ2-7; 10 bases map to TRBD1. This CDR3 contains 16 residues. Germline CDR1 and CDR2: MGHRA and YSYEKL. V lost 3 bases, J lost 3 bases, and 8 bases stayed unmatched. The CDR3 loop is CASSQQPGQGNYEQYF. For the CDR3, the DNA is TGCGCCAGCAGCCAGCAACCGGGACAGGGGAACTACGAGCAGTACTTC.

This clonotype was seen repeatedly, ten times or more. This chain uses TRBV5-1 with TRBJ2-2; 12 bases agree with TRBD2. Per germline, CDR1 SGHRS and CDR2 YFSETQ. The ends lost 3 bases at V and 0 bases at J; junction bases unmatched: 6. The CDR3 is 18 residues long. CDR3 protein: CASSSGTSGRPNTGELFF. CDR3 nucleotides: TGCGCCAGCAGCTCCGGGACTAGCGGGCGTCCGAACACCGGGGAGCTGTTTTTT. Based on the CDR3 plus reference TRBV5-1 and TRBJ2-2, the full variable domain is KAGVTQTPRYLIKTRGQQVTLSCSPISGHRSVSWYQQTPGQGLQFLFEYFSETQRNKGNFPGRFSGRQFSNSRSEMNVSTLELGDSALYLCASSSGTSGRPNTGELFFGEGSRLTVL.

This clonotype appeared many times. The chain joins TRBV28 to TRBJ1-2; the match to TRBD1 covers 12 bases. Trimming took 8 bases from V and 8 from J; bases not matched to a gene: 6. The CDR3 spans 13 residues. Per germline, CDR1 MDHEN and CDR2 SYDVKM. The chain's CDR3 is CASGDRGREGYTF. The CDR3 DNA follows: TGTGCCAGCGGGGACAGGGGGCGGGAAGGCTACACCTTC.

This chain uses TRBV4-2 with TRBJ2-3; TRBD2 might be the D (6 bases). The CDR3 spans 16 residues. Germline values: CDR1 LGHNA, CDR2 YNFKEQ. The germline V and J ends were trimmed by 2 bases and 0 bases, with 12 bases remaining between them. The CDR3 region has the DNA TGTGCCAGCAGCCAAAGCGGCGGGATGAGCACAGATACGCAGTATTTT. This codes for CASSQSGGMSTDTQYF.

The V call is TRBV2, the J call TRBJ2-1, with 9 positions matching TRBD1. The trim removed 4 bases at V and 1 base at J, leaving 5 bases unmatched. The CDR3 sequence is 16 residues long. The germline V gene encodes CDR1 SNHLY and CDR2 FYNNEI. CDR3 sequence reads: CASSAGDRGSYNEQFF. CDR3 nucleotide sequence: TGTGCCAGCAGTGCCGGTGACAGGGGGTCCTACAATGAGCAGTTCTTC. The whole variable domain, remainder taken from reference TRBV2 and TRBJ2-1, is EPEVTQTPSHQVTQMGQEVILRCVPISNHLYFYWYRQILGQKVEFLVSFYNNEISEKSEIFDDQFSVERPDGSNFTLKIRSTKLEDSAMYFCASSAGDRGSYNEQFFGPGTRLTVL.

The rearrangement links TRBV19 to TRBJ1-6, with a weak D call TRBD1 (5 bases). CDR3 length: 14 amino acids. The germline V gene has CDR1 LNHDA and CDR2 SQIVND (reference sequence). Trimming stripped 4 bases from V and 8 bases from J, with 12 bases between. The chain's CDR3 is CASSTGTDYSPLHF. Written as DNA, the CDR3 is TGTGCCAGTAGTACCGGGACGGACTATTCACCCCTCCACTTT.

This clonotype has a count of ten or more. The chain links TRBV5-1 to TRBJ2-7; a possible D gene is TRBD2 (5 bases). CDR3 length: 14 amino acids. V lost 10 bases to trimming and J lost 2 bases, with 19 bases between them. Germline CDR1 and CDR2: SGHRS and YFSETQ. DNA for the CDR3: TGCGCCCTCCAATCCGGGGAAGCGCCCTACGAGCAGTACTTC. Protein sequence: CALQSGEAPYEQYF.

The gene calls are TRBV3-1 and TRBJ2-7, with D possibly matching TRBD2 (6 bases). The CDR3 has 15 residues. Trimming pared 4 bases from V and 2 bases from J, leaving 15 bases between. Germline CDR1 and CDR2: LGHDT and YNNKEL (reference sequence). The CDR3 here is CASSPGGGIPYEQYF. CDR3 DNA: TGTGCCAGCAGCCCAGGAGGCGGGATCCCCTACGAGCAGTACTTC.

V is TRBV14 and J is TRBJ2-1; D tentatively fits TRBD1 or TRBD2 (5 bases each). The CDR3 is 14 amino acids. From germline, CDR1 is SGHDN and CDR2 FVKESK. V lost 3 bases to trimming and J lost 8 bases, with 14 bases between them. CDR3 sequence reads: CASSQRGRWDEQFF. CDR3 nucleotides: TGTGCCAGCAGCCAGAGGGGCCGGTGGGATGAGCAGTTCTTC.

This clonotype was seen many times. CDR3 sequence reads: CASSLRAGASYNEQFF. CDR3 coding DNA: TGTGCCAGCAGTTTGAGGGCAGGGGCCTCCTACAATGAGCAGTTCTTC. This chain joins TRBV12-3 or TRBV12-4 and TRBJ2-1; a possible D gene is TRBD1 (6 bases). The CDR3 sequence is 16 residues long. The V end lost 3 bases, the J end lost 0 bases, and 12 bases lay between the germline ends.

This chain's CDR3 is CASSEALGGGRKETQYF. CDR3 DNA sequence: TGTGCCAGCAGCGAGGCCCTGGGGGGCGGGAGAAAAGAGACCCAGTACTTC. The chain carries TRBV9 and TRBJ2-5, with a weak D call TRBD2 (7 bases). Germline lookup yields CDR1 SGDLS and CDR2 YYNGEE. Between the trimmed V and J ends, which lost 3 bases and 3 bases, there was a span of 21 bases. The CDR3 sequence is 17 residues long.